This passage covers 32 T cell receptor beta chains from one sample sequenced in a study of response to subunit inactivated influenza vaccine. One entry per CDR3 protein, called by TCRdb with MiXCR from the RT-PCR reads. The sample has roughly 700,000 distinct CDR3 sequences; around 13% are singletons. The sample consisted of PBMCs from blood, taken 14 to 15 days before vaccination. These receptors came from a man in his forties or fifties who received an inactivated influenza vaccine.

This clonotype was found a few times. This rearrangement joins TRBV20-1 to TRBJ2-6, with TRBD1 matching over 7 bases. CDR3 length: 18 amino acids. After removal of 2 bases from V and 0 bases from J, the junction contained 10 bases not matched to a gene. In germline, CDR1 is DFQATT, CDR2 SNEGSKA (reference sequence). CDR3 amino acids: CSARKAGGVSSGANVLTF. CDR3 nucleotides: TGCAGTGCTAGAAAGGCAGGGGGTGTCAGCTCTGGGGCCAACGTCCTGACTTTC.

This clonotype was seen a handful of times. The rearrangement joins TRBV14 to TRBJ2-7, with 8 bases matching TRBD2. The CDR3 consists of 15 residues. V was pared by 4 bases and J by 3 bases, with 8 bases of the junction left unmatched. Germline assignment: CDR1 SGHDN and CDR2 FVKESK. CDR3 nucleotides: TGTGCCAGCAGCCTGCGGGGGGCCCTTTTCTACGAGCAGTACTTC. Its translation is CASSLRGALFYEQYF.

As concerns this clonotype: One junction end disagrees with the germline gene, perhaps due to a read error. The rearrangement uses TRBV7-9 and TRBJ1-2, with D unresolved. The CDR3 runs to 15 residues. In germline, CDR1 is SEHNR, CDR2 FQNEAQ (reference sequence). CDR3 coding DNA: TGTGCCAGCAGCCCGGCTTCGATACAAGTCTCTGGCTACAGCTTC. The encoded protein is CASSPASIQVSGYSF. The whole variable domain, filled in from reference TRBV7-9 and TRBJ1-2, reads DTGVSQNPRHKITKRGQNVTFRCDPISEHNRLYWYRQTLGQGPEFLTYFQNEAQLEKSRLLSDRFSAERPKGSFSTLEIQRTEQGDSAMYLCASSPASIQVSGYSFGSGTRLTVV.

This clonotype occurred a few times. In this CDR3 the conserved last residue, phenylalanine or tryptophan, is missing, so a read error is likely. No DNA is shown, since the ends of the CDR3 on it are uncertain; the CDR3 is the one TCRdb lists. J is TRBJ1-4 and V is TRBV14; the D call of TRBD1 is as the table states it, not checked on the DNA. The CDR3 sequence runs 12 residues, both termini included. Germline V gene lookup returns CDR1 SGHDN and CDR2 FVKESK. The CDR3 sequence is CASSQDKHTGKV.

This clonotype was picked up many times. The chain recombines TRBV20-1 with TRBJ1-5, with no clear D. The V gene lost 3 bases and the J gene lost 2 bases, with 17 bases spanning the gap. The length of the CDR3 is 16 residues. Germline values: CDR1 DFQATT, CDR2 SNEGSKA (reference sequence). CDR3 nucleotides: TGCAGTGCTAGCCCTCCGGGATCAATGGGCAATCAGCCCCAGCATTTT. Translated, it gives CSASPPGSMGNQPQHF.

V usage is TRBV30 and J usage is TRBJ2-1, with 8 bases identical to TRBD1. This CDR3 spans 15 amino acids. Germline CDR1 and CDR2: GTSNPN and SVGIG (reference sequence). J lost 7 bases, V lost 0 bases, and 8 bases had no gene match. The CDR3 DNA is TGTGCCTGGAGTGTAGGACAGGGAGGTTGGAATGAGCAGTTCTTC. This sequence encodes CAWSVGQGGWNEQFF. The full variable domain, in which reference TRBV30 and TRBJ2-1 provide the parts outside the CDR3, is SQTIHQWPATLVQPVGSPLSLECTVEGTSNPNLYWYRQAAGRGLQLLFYSVGIGQISSEVPQNLSASRPQDRQFILSSKKLLLSDSGFYLCAWSVGQGGWNEQFFGPGTRLTVL.

The gene calls are TRBV30 and TRBJ2-1, with TRBD2 matching over 14 bases. V lost 0 bases to trimming and J lost 0 bases; unmatched junction nucleotides: 7. The CDR3 is 19 residues long. Germline V gene lookup returns CDR1 GTSNPN and CDR2 SVGIG (reference sequence). CDR3 sequence (DNA): TGTGCCTGGAGTGTATCGCGACTAGCGGGAGGGAACTCCTACAATGAGCAGTTCTTC. It is translated as CAWSVSRLAGGNSYNEQFF.

The V gene is TRBV29-1, the J gene TRBJ2-5; D ambiguous. Trimming removed 7 bases from V and 5 bases from J, with 14 bases in between. CDR1 and CDR2 from the germline V gene are SQVTM and ANQGSEA. The CDR3 loop spans 12 amino acids. The CDR3 nucleotides read TGCAGCGCTCCACGCGCTCCGGAGACCCAGTACTTC. Protein sequence: CSAPRAPETQYF.

This clonotype was counted only a few times. The V and J genes are TRBV7-9 and TRBJ2-5; the D is unclear. The CDR3 is 15 amino acids. V was cut by 3 bases and J by 0 bases, with 11 bases left in between. Germline CDR1 is SEHNR and CDR2 is FQNEAQ (reference sequence). DNA for the CDR3: TGTGCCAGCAGCTTCCGTGACGGGTACCAAGAGACCCAGTACTTC. The encoded protein is CASSFRDGYQETQYF.

The V gene is TRBV29-1, the J gene TRBJ2-5; 11 bases map to TRBD1. The CDR3 spans 18 residues. Per the germline V gene, CDR1 is SQVTM and CDR2 is ANQGSEA. Losses at the gene ends were 0 bases for V and 1 base for J; bases not matched to a gene: 10. CDR3 protein: CSVEDRTGGEVGQETQYF. The CDR3 DNA follows: TGCAGCGTTGAAGATCGGACAGGGGGCGAGGTCGGCCAAGAGACCCAGTACTTC.

This clonotype showed up just a few times. The chain joins TRBV5-1 to TRBJ2-3, with D possibly being TRBD1 (5 bases). The CDR3 has 15 amino acids. Trimming stripped 3 bases from V and 2 bases from J, with 13 bases between. CDR1 and CDR2 from the germline V gene are SGHRS and YFSETQ. The CDR3 DNA reads TGCGCCAGCAGCTGGCAGGGCGAGAACACAGATACGCAGTATTTT. Protein: CASSWQGENTDTQYF.

Only one count was recorded for this clonotype. J is TRBJ2-3 and V is TRBV2; D possibly corresponds to TRBD2 (5 bases). The V gene's germline CDR1 is SNHLY and CDR2 FYNNEI. Deletions cut 1 base from V and 9 bases from J, with 14 bases between. This CDR3 is built from 14 residues. The CDR3 reads CASSEGTGSLTQYF. The CDR3 nucleotides are TGTGCCAGCAGTGAAGGGACTGGTTCTTTGACGCAGTATTTT.

This chain links TRBV9 with TRBJ1-6; the D is unclear. V was cut by 10 bases and J by 7 bases, with 30 bases left in between. From germline, CDR1 is SGDLS and CDR2 YYNGEE. The CDR3 length is 18 residues. The CDR3 nucleotides read TGTGCCCTACAAACGGGTGTTTCCCTGACTCATGGGAATTCACCCCTCCACTTT. The encoded protein is CALQTGVSLTHGNSPLHF.

This clonotype was picked up many times. The V and J genes are TRBV12-3 or TRBV12-4 and TRBJ2-5; D perhaps matches TRBD1 (6 bases). Trimming pared 6 bases from V and 5 bases from J, leaving 16 bases between. The CDR3 loop spans 14 amino acids. The CDR3 DNA follows: TGTGCCAGCAGACGAACTCAAGGGGGTGAGACCCAGTACTTC. As protein: CASRRTQGGETQYF.

The chain links TRBV12-3 or TRBV12-4 to TRBJ2-5; D ambiguous. CDR3 length equals 13 residues. Trimming removed 3 bases from V and 1 base from J, with 6 bases in between. The CDR3 DNA reads TGTGCCAGCAGTTTCCAGACCCAAGAGACCCAGTACTTC. Encoded protein: CASSFQTQETQYF.

This clonotype has ten or more counts. The gene calls are TRBV20-1 and TRBJ1-5, with D possibly TRBD1 on 6 matching bases. This CDR3 is 12 amino acids long. Trimming took 7 bases from V and 2 from J, leaving 9 bases between them. Germline loops: CDR1 DFQATT, CDR2 SNEGSKA (reference sequence). The CDR3 loop reads CSVRTGNQPQHF. The CDR3 region has the DNA TGCAGTGTTCGGACAGGCAATCAGCCCCAGCATTTT.

The chain carries TRBV20-1 and TRBJ2-1; D gene uncertain. The germline gives CDR1 DFQATT, CDR2 SNEGSKA (reference sequence). V shed 0 bases and J shed 10 bases, with 22 bases lying between them. The CDR3 is made up of 16 amino acids. The CDR3 DNA is TGCAGTGCTAGAGATCTCGCTGGGCCCGTTTTGAAGGAGCAGTTCTTC. It codes for CSARDLAGPVLKEQFF.

This chain connects TRBV20-1 to TRBJ2-1; 9 positions agree with TRBD2. The CDR3 has 16 amino acids. Trimming removed 0 bases from V and 6 bases from J; junction bases left unmatched: 9. Germline values: CDR1 DFQATT, CDR2 SNEGSKA (reference sequence). For the CDR3, the DNA is TGCAGTGCTAGAGATCGAAGGCGGGGGGGCCTCAATGAGCAGTTCTTC. This codes for CSARDRRRGGLNEQFF.

The rearrangement links TRBV7-7 to TRBJ2-2, with 9 bases lining up with TRBD2. The CDR3 runs to 16 residues. The germline V gene has CDR1 SSHAT and CDR2 FNYEAQ (reference sequence). V lost 5 bases and J lost 3; bases outside the gene matches: 7. The CDR3 nucleotides read TGTGCCAGCAGCATGCTAGCGGGAAGGGACACCGGGGAGCTGTTTTTT. Amino acids: CASSMLAGRDTGELFF.

This clonotype showed up many times. The chain links TRBV10-3 to TRBJ2-5; TRBD1 aligns across 10 bases. CDR3 length: 13 amino acids. Per germline, CDR1 ENHRY and CDR2 SYGVKD. The J segment lost 3 bases and the V segment lost 6 bases, leaving 1 base of the junction unmatched. In DNA form, the CDR3 reads TGTGCCATCAGCGGGACAGGGGAAGAGACCCAGTACTTC. It specifies CAISGTGEETQYF.

The V and J genes are TRBV5-1 and TRBJ1-1; D unclear. Trimming removed 0 bases at V and 1 base at J, with 7 bases between. This CDR3 has 14 residues. CDR1 and CDR2 (germline): SGHRS, YFSETQ. In DNA, the CDR3 is TGCGCCAGCAGCTTGGCACAATGGAACACTGAAGCTTTCTTT. Its translation: CASSLAQWNTEAFF. The full variable domain, in which reference TRBV5-1 and TRBJ1-1 provide the parts outside the CDR3, is KAGVTQTPRYLIKTRGQQVTLSCSPISGHRSVSWYQQTPGQGLQFLFEYFSETQRNKGNFPGRFSGRQFSNSRSEMNVSTLELGDSALYLCASSLAQWNTEAFFGQGTRLTVV.

This clonotype was seen more than once but under ten times. V is TRBV6-1 and J is TRBJ2-4, with unresolved D. Looked up from germline, CDR1 is MNHNS and CDR2 is SASEGT. The CDR3 extends over 14 amino acids. Between the trimmed V and J ends, which lost 1 base and 2 bases, there was a span of 6 bases. CDR3 loop: CASSEVLSKNIQYF. CDR3 nucleotide sequence: TGTGCCAGCAGTGAAGTATTGTCCAAAAACATTCAGTACTTC.

The chain couples TRBV7-3 to TRBJ2-5, with 7 bases fitting TRBD2. Germline CDR1 and CDR2: SGHTA and FQGTGA. This CDR3 has 15 residues. V lost 0 bases and J lost 5; bases outside the gene matches: 6. Here the CDR3 DNA reads TGTGCCAGCAGCTTAACCCCGACTAGCTTGGAGACCCAGTACTTC. This sequence encodes CASSLTPTSLETQYF.

This rearrangement joins TRBV4-3 to TRBJ2-7; D tentatively reads TRBD1 or TRBD2 (5 bases each). V lost 3 bases, J lost 0 bases, and 21 bases lay in between. The CDR3 length is 18 residues. Germline CDR1 reads LGHNA; CDR2 reads YSLEER. CDR3 in DNA: TGCGCCAGCAGCCAGGGAAAGAGGGGCGGGCCTAGCTCCTACGAGCAGTACTTC. This translates into CASSQGKRGGPSSYEQYF.

There are many counts of this clonotype. The gene calls are TRBV2 and TRBJ2-3; possibly TRBD2 for D (6 bases). The CDR3 spans 15 residues. The germline V and J ends were trimmed by 2 bases and 1 base, with 10 bases remaining between them. Germline assignment: CDR1 SNHLY and CDR2 FYNNEI. The chain's CDR3 is CASSERSGRTDTQYF. DNA of the CDR3: TGTGCCAGCAGTGAAAGGAGCGGGCGCACAGATACGCAGTATTTT. The full variable domain, in which reference TRBV2 and TRBJ2-3 provide the parts outside the CDR3, is EPEVTQTPSHQVTQMGQEVILRCVPISNHLYFYWYRQILGQKVEFLVSFYNNEISEKSEIFDDQFSVERPDGSNFTLKIRSTKLEDSAMYFCASSERSGRTDTQYFGPGTRLTVL.

This clonotype turned up a few times. J is TRBJ2-5 and V is TRBV29-1; 13 positions agree with TRBD2. The V gene end was trimmed by 6 bases and the J gene end by 5 bases; junction bases not matched to a gene: 9. CDR1 and CDR2 from the germline V gene are SQVTM and ANQGSEA. The CDR3 length is 15 residues. The CDR3 nucleotides read TGCAGCGTGGACGGGACTAGCGGGGCCGCGGAGACCCAGTACTTC. Residues: CSVDGTSGAAETQYF.

The chain recombines TRBV5-1 with TRBJ2-3, with 11 bases identical to TRBD2. CDR3 length: 17 amino acids. Germline CDR1 SGHRS, CDR2 YFSETQ. Trimming took 4 bases from V and 6 from J; bases not matched to a gene: 13. The CDR3 reads CASSLPTSGALLDTQYF. CDR3 bases: TGCGCCAGCAGCCTACCGACTAGCGGGGCTCTATTGGATACGCAGTATTTT.

This chain joins TRBV6-6 and TRBJ1-2, with D unclear. Trimming shortened V by 7 bases and J by 3 bases, and 12 bases separated the two germline ends. CDR3 length: 13 residues. The germline V gene has CDR1 MNHNY and CDR2 SVGAGI (reference sequence). CDR3 nucleotides: TGTGCCAGCACTCAAATCGGAGACTATGGCTACACCTTC. It encodes CASTQIGDYGYTF.

This clonotype has ten or more counts. The V call is TRBV12-3 or TRBV12-4, the J call TRBJ2-4, with a weak D call TRBD1 (6 bases). V was trimmed by 8 bases and J by 6 bases, leaving 17 bases between them. This CDR3 region has 14 residues. CDR3 bases: TGTGCCAGCGGAAGCCTGGGACACCTAAACATTCAGTACTTC. Its protein product is CASGSLGHLNIQYF.

This clonotype has just a few counts. The J gene is TRBJ2-3, the V gene TRBV28; the D call may be TRBD1 or TRBD2 (5 bases each). The length of the CDR3 is 16 residues. Germline loops: CDR1 MDHEN, CDR2 SYDVKM. The V and J ends lost 1 base and 2 bases respectively, with 13 bases between them. CDR3: CASSLSGHRPTDTQYF. For the CDR3, the DNA is TGTGCCAGCAGTTTATCGGGGCATCGCCCCACAGATACGCAGTATTTT.

There are a few counts of this clonotype. This chain connects TRBV7-9 to TRBJ2-1; 7 bases line up with TRBD2. Germline CDR1 reads SEHNR; CDR2 reads FQNEAQ (reference sequence). This CDR3 has 14 amino acids. The junction had 13 bases not matched to a gene; V was cut back by 10 bases and J by 7 bases. The CDR3 spells CAINPGRERNEQFF. The CDR3 DNA reads as TGTGCCATCAATCCGGGGAGGGAACGGAATGAGCAGTTCTTC.

The chain has TRBV4-1 and TRBJ2-7; 7 bases are shared with TRBD1. V shed 1 base and J 3 bases; nucleotides not matched to a gene: 6. Germline values: CDR1 MGHRA, CDR2 YSYEKL. This CDR3 is 15 amino acids long. The CDR3: CASSQGQGRSYEQYF. The CDR3 nucleotides are TGCGCCAGCAGCCAAGGACAGGGAAGGAGCTACGAGCAGTACTTC.